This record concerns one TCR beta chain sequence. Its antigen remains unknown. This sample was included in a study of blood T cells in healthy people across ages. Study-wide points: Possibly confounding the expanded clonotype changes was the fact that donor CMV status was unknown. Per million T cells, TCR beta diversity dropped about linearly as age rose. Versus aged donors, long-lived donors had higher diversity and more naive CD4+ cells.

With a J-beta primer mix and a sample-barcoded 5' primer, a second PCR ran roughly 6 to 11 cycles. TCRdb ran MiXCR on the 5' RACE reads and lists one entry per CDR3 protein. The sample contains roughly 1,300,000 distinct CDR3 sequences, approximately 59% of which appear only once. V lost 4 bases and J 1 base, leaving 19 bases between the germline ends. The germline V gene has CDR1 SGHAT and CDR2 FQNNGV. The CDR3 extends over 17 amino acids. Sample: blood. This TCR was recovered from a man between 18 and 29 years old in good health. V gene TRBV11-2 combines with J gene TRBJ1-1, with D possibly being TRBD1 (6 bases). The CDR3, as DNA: TGTGCCAGCAGCTCCGGACTAGTACAGGGAAAGAACACTGAAGCTTTCTTT. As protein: CASSSGLVQGKNTEAFF.